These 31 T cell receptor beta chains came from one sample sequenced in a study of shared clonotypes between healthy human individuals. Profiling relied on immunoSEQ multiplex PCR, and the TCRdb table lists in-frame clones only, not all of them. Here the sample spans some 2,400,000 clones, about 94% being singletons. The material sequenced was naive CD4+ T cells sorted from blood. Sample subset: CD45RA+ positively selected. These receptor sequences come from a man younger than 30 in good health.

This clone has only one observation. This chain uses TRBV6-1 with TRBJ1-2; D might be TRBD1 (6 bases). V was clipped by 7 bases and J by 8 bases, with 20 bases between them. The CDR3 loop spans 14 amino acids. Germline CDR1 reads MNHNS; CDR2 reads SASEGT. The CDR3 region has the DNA TGTGCCAGCACCCACCCAGGGGTACCACAGGGCTACACCTTC. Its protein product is CASTHPGVPQGYTF.

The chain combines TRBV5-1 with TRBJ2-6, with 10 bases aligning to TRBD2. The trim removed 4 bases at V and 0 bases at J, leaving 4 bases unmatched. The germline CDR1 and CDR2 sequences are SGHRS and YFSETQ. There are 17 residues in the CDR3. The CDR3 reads CASSILAGSSGANVLTF. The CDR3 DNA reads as TGCGCCAGCAGCATACTAGCGGGAAGCTCTGGGGCCAACGTCCTGACTTTC.

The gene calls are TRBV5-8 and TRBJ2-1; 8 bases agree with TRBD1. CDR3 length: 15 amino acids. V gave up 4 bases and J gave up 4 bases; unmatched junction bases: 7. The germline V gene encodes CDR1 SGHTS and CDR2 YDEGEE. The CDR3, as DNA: TGTGCCAGCAGCGCTGCAGGGGGCGATTACAATGAGCAGTTCTTC. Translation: CASSAAGGDYNEQFF. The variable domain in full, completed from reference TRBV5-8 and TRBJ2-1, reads EAGVTQSPTHLIKTRGQQATLRCSPISGHTSVYWYQQALGLGLQFLLWYDEGEERNRGNFPPRFSGRQFPNYSSELNVNALELEDSALYLCASSAAGGDYNEQFFGPGTRLTVL.

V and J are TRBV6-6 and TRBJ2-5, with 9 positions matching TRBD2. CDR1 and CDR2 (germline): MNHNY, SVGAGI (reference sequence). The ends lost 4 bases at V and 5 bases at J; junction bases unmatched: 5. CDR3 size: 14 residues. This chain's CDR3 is CASSSSGGKETQYF. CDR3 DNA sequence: TGTGCCAGCAGTTCCAGCGGGGGGAAGGAGACCCAGTACTTC.

The CDR3 is CASSLLGINQPQHF. For the CDR3, the DNA is TGTGCCAGCAGTCTGCTGGGGATCAATCAGCCCCAGCATTTT. The J gene is TRBJ1-5, the V gene TRBV28; D is undetermined. The germline CDR1 and CDR2 sequences are MDHEN and SYDVKM. V was clipped by 5 bases and J by 3 bases, with 11 bases between them. This CDR3 spans 14 amino acids.

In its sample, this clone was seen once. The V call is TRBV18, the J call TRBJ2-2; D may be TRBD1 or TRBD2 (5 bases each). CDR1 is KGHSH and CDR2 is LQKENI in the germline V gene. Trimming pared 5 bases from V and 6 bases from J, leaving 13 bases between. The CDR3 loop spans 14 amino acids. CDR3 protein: CASSFWGPSGELFF. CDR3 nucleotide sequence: TGTGCCAGCTCATTTTGGGGACCTTCCGGGGAGCTGTTTTTT.

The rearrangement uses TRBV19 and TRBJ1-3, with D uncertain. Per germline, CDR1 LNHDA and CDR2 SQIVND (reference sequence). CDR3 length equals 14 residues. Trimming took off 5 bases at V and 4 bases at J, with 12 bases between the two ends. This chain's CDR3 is CASSADGIGNTIYF. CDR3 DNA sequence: TGTGCCAGTAGTGCCGACGGTATCGGAAACACCATATATTTT.

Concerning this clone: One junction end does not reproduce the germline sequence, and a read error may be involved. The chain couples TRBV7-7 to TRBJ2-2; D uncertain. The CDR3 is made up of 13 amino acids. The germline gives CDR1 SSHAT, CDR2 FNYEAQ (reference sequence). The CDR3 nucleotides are TGTGCTAGCAGCGCCAGGTGGGGCGGGGAGCTGTTTTTT. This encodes CASSARWGGELFF.

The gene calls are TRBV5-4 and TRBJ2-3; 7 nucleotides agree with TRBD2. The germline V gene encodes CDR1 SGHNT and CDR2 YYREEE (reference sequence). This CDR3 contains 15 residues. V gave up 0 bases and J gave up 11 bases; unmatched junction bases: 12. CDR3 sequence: CASSLDLAGGTLQYF. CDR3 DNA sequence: TGTGCCAGCAGCTTGGATTTAGCGGGCGGGACCCTGCAGTATTTT.

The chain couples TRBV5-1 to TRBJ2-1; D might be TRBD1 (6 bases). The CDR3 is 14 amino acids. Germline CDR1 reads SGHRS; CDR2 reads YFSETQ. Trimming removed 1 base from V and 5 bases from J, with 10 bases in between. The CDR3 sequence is CASSLRGNDNEQFF. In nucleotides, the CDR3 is TGCGCCAGCAGCTTGAGGGGGAATGACAATGAGCAGTTCTTC.

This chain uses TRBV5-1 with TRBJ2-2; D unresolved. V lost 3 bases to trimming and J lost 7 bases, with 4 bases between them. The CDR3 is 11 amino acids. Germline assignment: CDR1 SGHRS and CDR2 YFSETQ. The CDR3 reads CASSYNGELFF. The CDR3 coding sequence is TGCGCCAGCAGCTATAACGGGGAGCTGTTTTTT.

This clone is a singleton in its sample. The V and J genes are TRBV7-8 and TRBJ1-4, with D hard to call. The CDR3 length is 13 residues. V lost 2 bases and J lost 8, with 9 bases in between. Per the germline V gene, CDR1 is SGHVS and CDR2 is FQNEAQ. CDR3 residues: CASSLFGLEKLFF. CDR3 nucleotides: TGTGCCAGCAGCTTATTTGGGTTGGAAAAACTGTTTTTT.

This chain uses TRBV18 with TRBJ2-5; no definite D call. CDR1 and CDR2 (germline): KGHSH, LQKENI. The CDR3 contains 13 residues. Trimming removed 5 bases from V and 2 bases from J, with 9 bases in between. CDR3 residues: CASSKGLQETQYF. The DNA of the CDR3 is TGTGCCAGCTCAAAAGGATTGCAAGAGACCCAGTACTTC.

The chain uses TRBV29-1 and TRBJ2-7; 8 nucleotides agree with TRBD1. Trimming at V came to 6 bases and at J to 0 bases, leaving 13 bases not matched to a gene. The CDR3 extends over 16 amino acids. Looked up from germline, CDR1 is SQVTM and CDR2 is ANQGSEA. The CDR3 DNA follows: TGCAGCGTCCTCCGTTGGGACAGGAGAAGCTCCTACGAGCAGTACTTC. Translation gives CSVLRWDRRSSYEQYF.

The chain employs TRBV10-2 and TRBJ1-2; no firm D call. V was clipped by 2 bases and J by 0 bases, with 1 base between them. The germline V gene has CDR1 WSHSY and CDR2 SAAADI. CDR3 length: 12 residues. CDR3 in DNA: TGCGCCAGCAGTGAGGCTAACTATGGCTACACCTTC. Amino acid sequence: CASSEANYGYTF.

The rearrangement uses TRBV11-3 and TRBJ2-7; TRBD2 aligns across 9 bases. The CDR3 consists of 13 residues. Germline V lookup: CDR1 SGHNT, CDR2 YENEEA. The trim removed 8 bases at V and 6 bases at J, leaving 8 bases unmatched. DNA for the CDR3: TGTGCCAGCGGACCTAGCGGGATCGGCGAGCAGTACTTC. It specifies CASGPSGIGEQYF.

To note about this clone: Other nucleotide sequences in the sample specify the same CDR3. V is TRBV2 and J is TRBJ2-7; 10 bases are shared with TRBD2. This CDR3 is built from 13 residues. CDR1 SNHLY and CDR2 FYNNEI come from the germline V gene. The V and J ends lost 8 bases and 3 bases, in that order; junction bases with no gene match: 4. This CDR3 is CASRRTSGYEQYF. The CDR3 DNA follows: TGTGCCAGCCGCAGGACTAGCGGCTACGAGCAGTACTTC.

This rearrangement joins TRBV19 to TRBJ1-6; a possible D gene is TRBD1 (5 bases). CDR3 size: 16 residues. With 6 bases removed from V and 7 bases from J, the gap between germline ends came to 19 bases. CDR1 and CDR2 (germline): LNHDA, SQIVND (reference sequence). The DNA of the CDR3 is TGTGCCAGTAGCAATTCAACGGGACTCAGGAATTCACCCCTCCACTTT. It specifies CASSNSTGLRNSPLHF.

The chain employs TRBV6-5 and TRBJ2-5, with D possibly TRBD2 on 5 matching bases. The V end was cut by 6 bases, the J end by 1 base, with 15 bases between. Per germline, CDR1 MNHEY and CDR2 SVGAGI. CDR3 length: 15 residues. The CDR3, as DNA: TGTGCCAGCAGAGTCAGCGGCCAGCGCCAAGAGACCCAGTACTTC. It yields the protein CASRVSGQRQETQYF.

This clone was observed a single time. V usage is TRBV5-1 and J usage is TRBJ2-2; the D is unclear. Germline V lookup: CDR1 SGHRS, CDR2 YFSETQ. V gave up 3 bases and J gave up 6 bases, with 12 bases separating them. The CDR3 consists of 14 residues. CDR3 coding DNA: TGCGCCAGCAGCTCACAGACCGTTGCCGGGGAGCTGTTTTTT. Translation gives CASSSQTVAGELFF.

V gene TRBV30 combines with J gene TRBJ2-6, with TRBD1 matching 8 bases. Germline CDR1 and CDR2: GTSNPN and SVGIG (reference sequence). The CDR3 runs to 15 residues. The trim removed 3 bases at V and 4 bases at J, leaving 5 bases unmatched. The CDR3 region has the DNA TGTGCCTGGAGCGGGCAGGGGGCGGGGGCCAACGTCCTGACTTTC. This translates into CAWSGQGAGANVLTF. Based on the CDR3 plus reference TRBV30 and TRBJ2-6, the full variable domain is SQTIHQWPATLVQPVGSPLSLECTVEGTSNPNLYWYRQAAGRGLQLLFYSVGIGQISSEVPQNLSASRPQDRQFILSSKKLLLSDSGFYLCAWSGQGAGANVLTFGAGSRLTVL.

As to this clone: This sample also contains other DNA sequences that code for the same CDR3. Here the CDR3 reads CASSLRQNTEAFF. In nucleotides, the CDR3 is TGTGCCAGCAGTTTGCGCCAAAACACTGAAGCTTTCTTT. This rearrangement joins TRBV28 to TRBJ1-1; D remains unclear. From germline, CDR1 is MDHEN and CDR2 SYDVKM. Trimming cost V 3 bases and J 2 bases, with 7 bases left between them. The CDR3 totals 13 residues.

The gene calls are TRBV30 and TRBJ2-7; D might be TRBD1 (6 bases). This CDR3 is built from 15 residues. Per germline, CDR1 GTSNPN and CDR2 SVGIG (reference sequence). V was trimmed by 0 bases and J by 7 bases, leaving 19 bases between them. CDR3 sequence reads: CAWSVRRTDITEQYF. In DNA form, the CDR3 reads TGTGCCTGGAGTGTACGTCGGACAGATATTACGGAGCAGTACTTC.

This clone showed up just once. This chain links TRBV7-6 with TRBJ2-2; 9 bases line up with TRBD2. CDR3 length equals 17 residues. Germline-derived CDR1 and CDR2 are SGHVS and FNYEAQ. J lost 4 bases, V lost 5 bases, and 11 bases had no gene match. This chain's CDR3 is CASSQRLLAGRTGELFF. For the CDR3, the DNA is TGTGCCAGCAGCCAGAGGTTGCTAGCGGGACGCACCGGGGAGCTGTTTTTT. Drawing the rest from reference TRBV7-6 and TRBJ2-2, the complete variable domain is GAGVSQSPRYKVTKRGQDVALRCDPISGHVSLYWYRQALGQGPEFLTYFNYEAQQDKSGLPNDRFSAERPEGSISTLTIQRTEQRDSAMYRCASSQRLLAGRTGELFFGEGSRLTVL.

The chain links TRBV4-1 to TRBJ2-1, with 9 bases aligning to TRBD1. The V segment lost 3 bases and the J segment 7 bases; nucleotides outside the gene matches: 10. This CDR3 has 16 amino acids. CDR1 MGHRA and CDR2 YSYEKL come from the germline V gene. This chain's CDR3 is CASSHDLQGAHNEQFF. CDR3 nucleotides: TGCGCCAGCAGCCACGACCTACAGGGGGCGCATAATGAGCAGTTCTTC.

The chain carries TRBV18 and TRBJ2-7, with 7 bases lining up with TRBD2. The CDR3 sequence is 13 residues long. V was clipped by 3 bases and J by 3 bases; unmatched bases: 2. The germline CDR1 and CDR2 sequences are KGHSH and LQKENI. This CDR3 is CASSPGLFYEQYF. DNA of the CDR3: TGTGCCAGCTCACCGGGACTATTCTACGAGCAGTACTTC.

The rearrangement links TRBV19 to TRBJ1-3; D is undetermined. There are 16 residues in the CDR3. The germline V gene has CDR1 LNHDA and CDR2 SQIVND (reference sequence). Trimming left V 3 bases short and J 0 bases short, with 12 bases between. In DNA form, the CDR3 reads TGTGCCAGTAGTATTCTCGGCGGATTCTCTGGAAACACCATATATTTT. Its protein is CASSILGGFSGNTIYF. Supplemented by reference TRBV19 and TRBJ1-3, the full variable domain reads DGGITQSPKYLFRKEGQNVTLSCEQNLNHDAMYWYRQDPGQGLRLIYYSQIVNDFQKGDIAEGYSVSREKKESFPLTVTSAQKNPTAFYLCASSILGGFSGNTIYFGEGSWLTVV.

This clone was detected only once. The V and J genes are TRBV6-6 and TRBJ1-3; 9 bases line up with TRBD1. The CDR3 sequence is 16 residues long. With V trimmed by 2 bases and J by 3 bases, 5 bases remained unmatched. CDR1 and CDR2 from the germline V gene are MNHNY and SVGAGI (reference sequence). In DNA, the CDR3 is TGTGCCAGCAGTTACCCAACAGGGGGCGGTGGAAACACCATATATTTT. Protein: CASSYPTGGGGNTIYF.

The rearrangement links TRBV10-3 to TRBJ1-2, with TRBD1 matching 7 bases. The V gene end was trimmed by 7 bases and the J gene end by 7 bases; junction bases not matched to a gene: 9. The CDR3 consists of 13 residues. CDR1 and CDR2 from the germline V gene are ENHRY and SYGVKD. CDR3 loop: CAINDREFGGYTF. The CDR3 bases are TGTGCCATCAACGACAGGGAATTTGGTGGCTACACCTTC.

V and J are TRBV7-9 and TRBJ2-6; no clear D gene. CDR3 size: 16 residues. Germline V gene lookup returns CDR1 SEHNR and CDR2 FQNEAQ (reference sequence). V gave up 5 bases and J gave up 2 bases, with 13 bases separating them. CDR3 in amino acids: CASSPLMKAGANVLTF. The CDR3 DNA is TGTGCCAGCAGCCCCCTGATGAAAGCTGGGGCCAACGTCCTGACTTTC.

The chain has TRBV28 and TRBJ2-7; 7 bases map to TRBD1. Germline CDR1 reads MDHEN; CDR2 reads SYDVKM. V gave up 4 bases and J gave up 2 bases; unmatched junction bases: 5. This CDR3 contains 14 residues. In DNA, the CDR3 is TGTGCCAGCAGTTCCAGGGACAGCCCCTACGAGCAGTACTTC. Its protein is CASSSRDSPYEQYF.